This T cell receptor (beta chain) derives from a study of regulatory T cells in long-lasting Graves disease. Study overall: Graves' patients who were just diagnosed had used antithyroid drugs for under 3 months. Study results and caveats: Comparison showed that persistent patients shared more public clonotypes (fewer than 3,000) than new patients (approximately 930).

This clonotype was counted ten times or more. Its specificity is unknown. Time point here: newly diagnosed GD, antithyroid drugs for less than 3 months. Construction of the TCR library relied on RNA isolated from PBMCs. Researchers made TCR beta libraries by using iRepertoire HTBI primers and running Arm-PCR on CDR3 regions. In TCRdb, the multiplex PCR reads were re-called with MiXCR into one record per CDR3 protein. The sample consists of over 400,000 distinct CDR3 sequences, roughly 15% of them appearing once. These data are also associated with another study on T cells in Graves' hyperthyroidism and ophthalmopathy.

This receptor was obtained from a woman between 50 and 59 years old with Graves disease. Material: peripheral blood mononuclear cells (PBMCs), obtained at new diagnosis, from a patient treated with antithyroid drugs.

This CDR3 is CASSGQGREKLFF. CDR3 sequence (DNA): TGTGCCAGCAGTGGACAGGGGAGAGAAAAACTGTTTTTT. This rearrangement joins TRBV2 to TRBJ1-4, with 8 bases lining up with TRBD1. This CDR3 comprises 13 residues. The V and J ends lost 4 bases and 8 bases, in that order; junction bases with no gene match: 3. In germline, CDR1 is SNHLY, CDR2 FYNNEI.